This TCR beta chain was sequenced during a study of blood T cell repertoires in COVID-19. TCRdb's copy holds only in-frame clones and misses some; the assay was immunoSEQ multiplex PCR. The repertoire consists of about 74,000 clones, with 80% occurring once and the leading ten covering approximately 12%. The CDR3 is made up of 15 amino acids. With 7 bases removed from V and 0 bases from J, the gap between germline ends came to 13 bases. CDR1 SNHLY and CDR2 FYNNEI come from the germline V gene. The sample taken for sequencing was peripheral blood. The sequence came from a human donor in a cohort sampled during active COVID-19. The rearrangement links TRBV2 to TRBJ1-5; the D gene is possibly TRBD1 (6 bases). The CDR3 reads CASTLTGDSNQPQHF. CDR3 coding DNA: TGTGCCAGCACCCTGACAGGAGATAGCAATCAGCCCCAGCATTTT.